The source of this T cell receptor beta chain is a study of T cell responses to AZD1222 COVID-19 vaccine. Overall study findings and caveats: CD4 TCRs covered the whole spike, strongest at regions 160-218 and 743-854.

Some clones are missing from TCRdb's copy, which holds only in-frame ones; the method was immunoSEQ multiplex PCR. The sample shows roughly 93,000 clones, 80% to 90% of them seen only once. Germline V gene lookup returns CDR1 SGHKS and CDR2 YYEKEE (reference sequence). The CDR3 consists of 15 residues. Concerning this clone itself: No antigen is known for it. Compared with germline, one end of the junction differs, possibly owing to a read error.

The material was peripheral blood, obtained on day 0 of AZD1222 vaccination. The clonotype originates from an adult in good health. The chain employs TRBV5-5 and TRBJ1-3, with 7 positions matching TRBD1. The CDR3 sequence is CASSLTGTEGTTIYF. CDR3 sequence (DNA): TGTGCCAGCAGCTTGACCGGGACAGAAGGAACCACCATATATTTT.